This T cell receptor (beta chain) was profiled in a study of metastatic and nonmetastatic thyroid tumors. Study-wide context: Across peripheral blood and tumor or nodule tissue samples taken from malignant and benign thyroid patients, the repertoires were compared with one another. General study results and limits: Reported TCR beta diversity, measured in blood and tumor, was significantly higher for malignant thyroid tumors than for benign nodules.

Thyroid surgery took place with no prior treatment in any patient. From the PCR reads, TCRdb re-called clones with MiXCR. The sample records 36,000 or so clones, roughly 33% being singletons. Germline lookup yields CDR1 MNHEY and CDR2 SVGAGI. Trimming left V 0 bases short and J 1 base short, with 7 bases between. CDR3 size: 15 residues. A note on this clone: No antigen is known for it.

The sample comprised tumor tissue. The origin of this receptor is a female donor with papillary thyroid cancer or a benign thyroid nodule (not recorded which). Some clones in this sample may be carry-over from other donors' samples. The chain couples TRBV6-5 to TRBJ2-4, with D unclear. CDR3 bases: TGTGCCAGCAGTTACTCGTCCGCCGCCAAAAACATTCAGTACTTC. The encoded protein is CASSYSSAAKNIQYF.